This is a list of T cell receptor beta chains from one sample in a study of identical twins. TCRdb re-analysed the 5' RACE reads in MiXCR, keeping a single row per CDR3 protein. The sample lists roughly 250,000 distinct CDR3 sequences; approximately 7.3% were seen once. These data are also associated with another study on yellow fever vaccine responses in identical twins.

The sequenced material came from CD8+ T cells sorted from blood. These receptors were taken from a woman aged 18-29 years in good health. Each CDR3 is given with its conserved first and last residue. The D gene is left open where the match is weak. Size values are once, few and many counts, or a class for expanded clones, and some rows have none.

D,V,size,J,CDR3,DNA
NA,TRBV2,once,TRBJ1-4,CASSLLSGKLFF,TGTGCCAGCAGCCTCCTTTCTGGGAAACTGTTTTTT
TRBD2,TRBV12-3/TRBV12-4,medium-sized,TRBJ2-1,CASSPGGGLVEQFF,TGTGCCAGCAGTCCCGGGGGAGGGCTGGTTGAGCAGTTCTTC
TRBD1,TRBV12-3/TRBV12-4,few,TRBJ1-2,CASSFETGANGYTF,TGTGCCAGCAGTTTCGAGACAGGGGCAAATGGCTACACCTTC
TRBD1,TRBV5-1,NA,TRBJ1-2,CASSLSGTDNYGYTF,TGCGCCAGCAGCTTATCCGGGACAGATAACTATGGCTACACCTTC
NA,TRBV12-3/TRBV12-4,many,TRBJ2-2,CASSSTVNTGELFF,TGTGCCAGCAGTTCCACCGTGAACACCGGGGAGCTGTTTTTT
NA,TRBV6-4,many,TRBJ2-3,CASSGVPASTDTQYF,TGTGCCAGCAGTGGGGTTCCGGCTAGCACAGATACGCAGTATTTT
TRBD2,TRBV10-2,few,TRBJ2-5,CASSEFGGGRETQYF,TGCGCCAGCAGTGAGTTTGGCGGGGGACGGGAGACCCAGTACTTC
NA,TRBV10-3,many,TRBJ1-1,CAISDEGAAAEAFF,TGTGCCATCAGTGATGAAGGGGCAGCGGCTGAAGCTTTCTTT
NA,TRBV19,few,TRBJ2-2,CASSLGFQNTGELFF,TGTGCCAGTAGCCTGGGTTTCCAGAACACCGGGGAGCTGTTTTTT
NA,TRBV19,few,TRBJ1-1,CATNEGNTEAFF,TGTGCCACCAACGAGGGGAACACTGAAGCTTTCTTT
NA,TRBV4-1,NA,TRBJ2-5,CASSQSRGSGETQYF,TGCGCCAGCAGCCAATCCAGGGGTAGCGGAGAGACCCAGTACTTC
TRBD2,TRBV9,NA,TRBJ2-1,CASSPPAGPTWDEQFF,TGTGCCAGCAGCCCCCCAGCGGGGCCAACGTGGGATGAGCAGTTCTTC
TRBD2,TRBV20-1,NA,TRBJ2-1,CSAPLAGVFSEQFF,TGCAGTGCACCTCTAGCGGGAGTCTTTAGTGAGCAGTTCTTC
TRBD2,TRBV7-3,once,TRBJ2-1,CASSDPLANEQFF,TGTGCCAGCAGCGACCCACTAGCGAATGAGCAGTTCTTC
NA,TRBV2,NA,TRBJ1-1,CASRAGPPEAFF,TGTGCCAGCAGAGCAGGTCCCCCTGAAGCTTTCTTT
TRBD2,TRBV7-3,NA,TRBJ2-3,CASSTPLAGGPSTDTQYF,TGTGCCAGCAGCACCCCTCTAGCGGGAGGGCCGAGCACAGATACGCAGTATTTT
NA,TRBV7-9,many,TRBJ2-3,CASSEMGPDTQYF,TGTGCCAGCAGCGAAATGGGACCCGATACGCAGTATTTT
NA,TRBV7-9,few,TRBJ2-1,CASSTGRVKGNEQFF,TGTGCCAGCAGCACCGGAAGGGTGAAGGGCAATGAGCAGTTCTTC
TRBD2,TRBV12-5,NA,TRBJ2-5,CASGLFGGGRTQETQYF,TGTGCTAGTGGTTTGTTCGGGGGGGGGAGAACCCAAGAGACCCAGTACTTC
TRBD1,TRBV24-1,few,TRBJ2-2,CATSFQGATTGELFF,TGTGCCACCTCATTCCAGGGGGCGACCACCGGGGAGCTGTTTTTT
NA,TRBV25-1,many,TRBJ2-5,CASSEGTEWETQYF,TGTGCCAGCAGTGAAGGCACAGAGTGGGAGACCCAGTACTTC
NA,TRBV7-8,many,TRBJ1-1,CASSPPEGVRNTEAFF,TGTGCCAGCAGCCCTCCCGAGGGGGTTAGGAACACTGAAGCTTTCTTT